This record looks at one T cell receptor beta chain sequence and its context. It lacks a known antigen. The input lacks base qualities; no much larger clone sits a single base away. The entry originates in a study of radiotherapy plus CTLA-4 blockade in lung cancer (dated by TCRdb to the late 2010s). Background for the entire study: Objective responses were observed in approximately 18% of enrolled patients, and disease control was achieved in roughly 30%.

General study outcomes and caveats: Increased serum interferon-beta after radiation, together with early dynamic changes in blood T cell clones, were reported to be the strongest predictors of response. After treatment with radiotherapy and ipilimumab, TCR clones that originated in tumors expanded in peripheral blood.

In this study, focal radiation therapy paired with CTLA-4 blockade (ipilimumab) was tested in patients who had chemo-refractory metastatic non-small-cell lung cancer. The library came from the immunoSEQ multiplex PCR assay. This is the immuneACCESS table as TCRdb keeps it, with only in-frame sequences that have V and J called. A part of the clones is gone; compared with another copy, unresolved V genes explain less than half, and the rest is unexplained. This sample has more than 95,000 clones in its table, and roughly 74% of those were observed once. Jointly, the top ten make up around 2.8% of the sample. Trimmed from V: 5 bases; trimmed from J: 5 bases; junction bases lacking a gene match: 5. Counted from cysteine to phenylalanine, this CDR3 has 13 amino acids. The CDR3 DNA has 39 bases and is translated from base 1. Taken from the germline V gene (reference sequence), the CDR1 and CDR2 loops are PRHDT and FYEKMQ.

The receptor comes from a human donor with non-small cell lung cancer who had a partial response to radiotherapy plus ipilimumab. Some clones in this sample may be carry-over from other donors' samples. The chain links TRBV13 with TRBJ2-5, with 7 middle bases fitting TRBD2. Sequencing was performed on peripheral blood, taken from a patient treated with radiotherapy plus ipilimumab. The nucleotide sequence is TGTGCCAGCAGCGCCCGGGAGGTGGAGACCCAGTACTTC. Its protein reads: CASSAREVETQYF.